This passage covers 23 T cell receptor beta chains from one sample sequenced in a study of cytomegalovirus exposure and HLA in healthy donors. Vbeta (60) and Jbeta (13) primers were used in the PCR. TCRdb's copy holds only in-frame clones and misses some; the assay was immunoSEQ multiplex PCR. The repertoire holds about 94,000 clones, with 50% to 75% as singletons. Sequencing was carried out using PBMCs. These receptors came from a man aged 25-45 years in good health and CMV-seronegative.

This chain uses TRBV9 with TRBJ1-2; no clear D. The CDR3 runs to 14 residues. V lost 0 bases, J lost 3 bases, and 9 bases lay in between. The V gene's germline CDR1 is SGDLS and CDR2 YYNGEE. DNA for the CDR3: TGTGCCAGCAGCGTAGTGGCAGATCACTATGGCTACACCTTC. Protein: CASSVVADHYGYTF.

This clone turned up a few times. The V gene is TRBV5-1, the J gene TRBJ2-7, with 8 positions matching TRBD2. This CDR3 has 16 amino acids. Trimming at V came to 1 base and at J to 4 bases, leaving 10 bases not matched to a gene. In germline, CDR1 is SGHRS, CDR2 YFSETQ. This CDR3 is CASSLTGGAMDYEQYF. The CDR3 DNA is TGCGCCAGCAGCTTGACCGGGGGGGCCATGGATTACGAGCAGTACTTC.

This clone was recorded a few times. The chain carries TRBV19 and TRBJ1-1; 8 bases align to TRBD1. This CDR3 spans 15 amino acids. Germline CDR1 is LNHDA and CDR2 is SQIVND (reference sequence). The V segment lost 4 bases and the J segment 5 bases; nucleotides outside the gene matches: 9. The CDR3 reads CASSSPSGGWTEAFF. In DNA, the CDR3 is TGTGCCAGTAGTAGTCCCTCAGGGGGCTGGACTGAAGCTTTCTTT.

V gene TRBV27 combines with J gene TRBJ1-6; D unresolved. Germline values: CDR1 MNHEY, CDR2 SMNVEV (reference sequence). V lost 2 bases and J lost 8, with 16 bases in between. There are 16 residues in the CDR3. The DNA of the CDR3 is TGTGCCAGCAGTTTAAAAGCCGGTGGAGTGCATTCACCCCTCCACTTT. As protein: CASSLKAGGVHSPLHF.

The rearrangement joins TRBV7-6 to TRBJ2-1, with 8 nucleotides matching TRBD2. Trimming removed 4 bases from V and 0 bases from J; junction bases left unmatched: 5. The CDR3 totals 16 residues. Germline V gene lookup returns CDR1 SGHVS and CDR2 FNYEAQ. The CDR3 DNA sequence: TGTGCCAGCAGCTCCCGCGGGGGGTACTCCTACAATGAGCAGTTCTTC. Encoded protein: CASSSRGGYSYNEQFF.

This clone showed up just a few times. J is TRBJ2-1 and V is TRBV5-8; 8 bases line up with TRBD2. Germline lookup yields CDR1 SGHTS and CDR2 YDEGEE. The CDR3 totals 17 residues. Losses at the gene ends were 5 bases for V and 0 bases for J; bases not matched to a gene: 10. The CDR3 DNA reads TGTGCCAGCAGACACGAAAGACTAGCGATCTCCTACAATGAGCAGTTCTTC. Translation gives CASRHERLAISYNEQFF.

The chain carries TRBV6-5 and TRBJ2-5; D uncertain. V gave up 2 bases and J gave up 2 bases, with 9 bases separating them. Germline CDR1 and CDR2: MNHEY and SVGAGI. This CDR3 is built from 14 residues. CDR3 region: CASSYSPLQETQYF. In nucleotides, the CDR3 is TGTGCCAGCAGTTACAGTCCGCTACAAGAGACCCAGTACTTC.

V gene TRBV20-1 combines with J gene TRBJ1-3; D remains unclear. This CDR3 is 10 amino acids long. Trimming removed 6 bases from V and 6 bases from J, with 6 bases in between. CDR1 DFQATT and CDR2 SNEGSKA come from the germline V gene (reference sequence). In nucleotides, the CDR3 is TGCAGTGCGCGAAAAAACACCATATATTTT. The encoded protein is CSARKNTIYF.

This chain links TRBV6-1 with TRBJ1-5, with no clear D. CDR1 and CDR2 from the germline V gene are MNHNS and SASEGT. The CDR3 length is 15 residues. The V gene lost 4 bases and the J gene lost 0 bases, with 10 bases spanning the gap. CDR3 in DNA: TGTGCCAGCAGTGGCGAGAGGTATAGCAATCAGCCCCAGCATTTT. Protein: CASSGERYSNQPQHF.

This sequence joins TRBV7-9 and TRBJ2-1; TRBD2 matches 10 bases. CDR1 is SEHNR and CDR2 is FQNEAQ in the germline V gene (reference sequence). Trimming removed 5 bases from V and 5 bases from J; junction bases left unmatched: 9. The CDR3 is 16 residues long. The CDR3 spells CASSTPTSGTNNEQFF. Here the CDR3 DNA reads TGTGCCAGCAGCACCCCAACTAGCGGGACTAACAATGAGCAGTTCTTC.

The CDR3 nucleotides are TGTGCCAGCAGCTCTCGAGCTGACTATGAAAAACTGTTTTTT. Translated, it gives CASSSRADYEKLFF. The J gene is TRBJ1-4, the V gene TRBV13; the D is unclear. Germline loops: CDR1 PRHDT, CDR2 FYEKMQ (reference sequence). There are 14 residues in the CDR3. V was shortened by 4 bases and J by 6 bases, with 12 bases between the two germline ends.

This chain uses TRBV7-3 with TRBJ2-5; a possible D gene is TRBD2 (8 bases). The germline gives CDR1 SGHTA, CDR2 FQGTGA. CDR3 length: 17 residues. The V and J ends lost 5 bases and 0 bases respectively, with 19 bases between them. The CDR3 here is CASSLPGGSGDQETQYF. CDR3 bases: TGTGCCAGCAGCCTCCCAGGGGGTAGCGGGGACCAAGAGACCCAGTACTTC.

The rearrangement links TRBV19 to TRBJ1-1, with no clear D. Germline V lookup: CDR1 LNHDA, CDR2 SQIVND (reference sequence). The CDR3 extends over 15 amino acids. Trimming shortened V by 1 base and J by 0 bases, and 9 bases separated the two germline ends. CDR3 residues: CASSIGRIMNTEAFF. CDR3 bases: TGTGCCAGTAGTATAGGGAGAATCATGAACACTGAAGCTTTCTTT.

Concerning this clone itself: The junction does not match germline at one end; this may be a read error. V and J are TRBV7-9 and TRBJ1-3; no definite D call. CDR1 is SEHNR, CDR2 FQNEAQ, per germline (reference sequence). The CDR3 spans 16 residues. The CDR3 region is CSSSPQTMGSGNTIYF. CDR3 nucleotide sequence: TGTTCCAGCAGCCCACAGACGATGGGGAGTGGAAACACCATATATTTT. Full variable domain (missing parts from reference TRBV7-9 and TRBJ1-3): DTGVSQNPRHKITKRGQNVTFRCDPISEHNRLYWYRQTLGQGPEFLTYFQNEAQLEKSRLLSDRFSAERPKGSFSTLEIQRTEQGDSAMYLCSSSPQTMGSGNTIYFGEGSWLTVV.

The V gene is TRBV5-4, the J gene TRBJ2-1, with a tentative D call TRBD2 (5 bases). From germline, CDR1 is SGHNT and CDR2 YYREEE (reference sequence). The CDR3 is 15 residues long. Trimming took 0 bases from V and 0 from J, leaving 7 bases between them. The CDR3 spells CASSLDGSSYNEQFF. CDR3 nucleotides: TGTGCCAGCAGCTTGGATGGGAGCTCCTACAATGAGCAGTTCTTC.

Only one count was recorded for this clone. The rearrangement joins TRBV2 to TRBJ2-2; D is perhaps TRBD2 (5 bases). V lost 7 bases and J lost 0, with 9 bases in between. This CDR3 has 14 residues. Germline loops: CDR1 SNHLY, CDR2 FYNNEI. CDR3 region: CASNEGPNTGELFF. The DNA of the CDR3 is TGTGCCAGCAATGAGGGCCCGAACACCGGGGAGCTGTTTTTT. Using reference TRBV2 and TRBJ2-2 for the parts outside the CDR3, the full variable domain is EPEVTQTPSHQVTQMGQEVILRCVPISNHLYFYWYRQILGQKVEFLVSFYNNEISEKSEIFDDQFSVERPDGSNFTLKIRSTKLEDSAMYFCASNEGPNTGELFFGEGSRLTVL.

V gene TRBV11-2 combines with J gene TRBJ1-4; unclear D gene. Germline CDR1 reads SGHAT; CDR2 reads FQNNGV. Trimming took off 6 bases at V and 1 base at J, with 12 bases between the two ends. The CDR3 sequence is 15 residues long. The CDR3: CASSSTGRTNEKLFF. The CDR3 region has the DNA TGTGCCAGCAGTTCGACGGGGAGAACTAATGAAAAACTGTTTTTT.

J is TRBJ1-3 and V is TRBV27; D gene uncertain. CDR1 MNHEY and CDR2 SMNVEV come from the germline V gene (reference sequence). The length of the CDR3 is 14 residues. V lost 7 bases, J lost 0 bases, and 10 bases lay in between. The CDR3 DNA reads as TGTGCCAGCAAGGAGGGCTTCTCTGGAAACACCATATATTTT. It specifies CASKEGFSGNTIYF.

The gene calls are TRBV6-1 and TRBJ1-3; D is unclear. Germline V CDR1 and CDR2: MNHNS, SASEGT. V was cut by 2 bases and J by 0 bases, with 8 bases left in between. The CDR3 length is 15 residues. The CDR3 DNA reads TGTGCCAGCAGTGAACAGGCCCCCTCTGGAAACACCATATATTTT. It is translated as CASSEQAPSGNTIYF.

This chain joins TRBV10-3 and TRBJ1-2; the match to TRBD1 covers 9 bases. The CDR3 is 15 residues long. The J segment lost 7 bases and the V segment lost 0 bases, leaving 6 bases of the junction unmatched. The germline gives CDR1 ENHRY, CDR2 SYGVKD. CDR3 DNA: TGTGCCATCAGTGAGTCCGCACAGGGGGCGCTTGGCTACACCTTC. This encodes CAISESAQGALGYTF.

The chain has TRBV30 and TRBJ1-5, with D possibly matching TRBD1 (5 bases). The CDR3 has 13 residues. Trimming took 5 bases from V and 0 from J, leaving 8 bases between them. Per the germline V gene, CDR1 is GTSNPN and CDR2 is SVGIG (reference sequence). The CDR3 loop is CAWETDSNQPQHF. CDR3 nucleotides: TGTGCCTGGGAGACAGATAGCAATCAGCCCCAGCATTTT. Together with reference TRBV30 and TRBJ1-5, the CDR3 gives the full variable domain: SQTIHQWPATLVQPVGSPLSLECTVEGTSNPNLYWYRQAAGRGLQLLFYSVGIGQISSEVPQNLSASRPQDRQFILSSKKLLLSDSGFYLCAWETDSNQPQHFGDGTRLSIL.

J is TRBJ2-7 and V is TRBV5-1; tentative D call: TRBD2 (5 bases). Germline lookup yields CDR1 SGHRS and CDR2 YFSETQ. CDR3 length: 13 residues. V was pared by 4 bases and J by 2 bases, with 10 bases between. CDR3 nucleotides: TGCGCCAGCAGCGGAATCGGGGCCTACGAGCAGTACTTC. Its protein product is CASSGIGAYEQYF.

The chain's CDR3 is CSVLDRSSGNTIYF. As DNA, the CDR3 is TGCAGCGTCCTGGACAGAAGCTCTGGAAACACCATATATTTT. The chain carries TRBV29-1 and TRBJ1-3, with a tentative D call TRBD1 (6 bases). Germline V gene sequence: CDR1 SQVTM, CDR2 ANQGSEA. The CDR3 length is 14 residues. Trimming removed 6 bases at V and 0 bases at J, with 12 bases between.